The rows below give T cell receptor beta chains drawn from one sample of a study of T cell responses to AZD1222 COVID-19 vaccine. TCRdb's copy holds only in-frame clones and misses some; the assay was immunoSEQ multiplex PCR. Here the sample spans fewer than 140,000 clones, 75% to 90% being singletons. The material sequenced was peripheral blood, taken on day 0 of AZD1222 vaccination. These receptors were obtained from an adult in good health. The CDR3 runs from the conserved cysteine through the conserved F or W. The D gene is left open where the match is weak. Clone size appears in some rows only: once, few, many, or a class for an expanded clone.

j_call cdr3_length d_call v_call clone_size cdr3_nt cdr3_aa
TRBJ1-6 14 . TRBV2 . TGTGCCAGCAGTGGAGAGTATCATAATTCACCCCTCCACTTT CASSGEYHNSPLHF
TRBJ2-3 18 . TRBV4-1 . TGCGCCAGCAGCCAAGATAGCGTGGGTTCGGGGAGCACAGATACGCAGTATTTT CASSQDSVGSGSTDTQYF
TRBJ1-1 13 . TRBV13 . TGTGCCAGCAGCCGAGACCCGGACAGTGAAGCTTTCTTT CASSRDPDSEAFF
TRBJ1-5 13 . TRBV18 . TGTGCCAGCTCACGCACCCAGGAGCAGCCCCAGCATTTT CASSRTQEQPQHF
TRBJ2-3 16 . TRBV5-6 . TGTGCCAGCAGCTTGGTCGCGGCACAATACACAGATACGCAGTATTTT CASSLVAAQYTDTQYF
TRBJ1-6 15 TRBD1 TRBV3-1/TRBV3-2 once TGTGCCAGCAGCGCCCGACAGGGGGATAATTCACCCCTCCACTTT CASSARQGDNSPLHF
TRBJ2-1 14 . TRBV2 . TGTGCCAGCAATTTTCGGCTGGGATCCGGTGAGCAGTTCTTC CASNFRLGSGEQFF
TRBJ1-1 15 TRBD1 TRBV27 . TGTGCCAGCAGTTCTAGAGACAGGGGGTTCGCTGAAGCTTTCTTT CASSSRDRGFAEAFF
TRBJ2-1 17 TRBD2 TRBV6-2/TRBV6-3 . TGTGCCAGCAGCCCGCACCCGACTAGCGGGATGGGAAATGAGCAGTTCTTC CASSPHPTSGMGNEQFF
TRBJ1-3 17 . TRBV7-8 . TGTGCCAGCAGCTTAGCCGAAACAGGGTACTCTGGAAACACCATATATTTT CASSLAETGYSGNTIYF
TRBJ1-4 12 . TRBV25-1 . TGTGCCAGCACCAGGGGTAGTGAAAAACTGTTTTTT CASTRGSEKLFF
TRBJ2-3 17 . TRBV6-2/TRBV6-3 . TGTGCCAGCAGTTACTCGGTTGGGGGCTCTGGCACAGATACGCAGTATTTT CASSYSVGGSGTDTQYF
TRBJ2-1 14 . TRBV24-1 . TGTGCCACCAGTGATAGAACACCATACAATGAGCAGTTCTTC CATSDRTPYNEQFF
TRBJ1-5 15 TRBD1 TRBV5-1 . TGCGCCAGCAGCTTGGCGGGACAGACTAATCAGCCCCAGCATTTT CASSLAGQTNQPQHF
TRBJ2-1 14 . TRBV28 . TGTGCCAGCAGTTTAGGGGGCATTAGCCGCACCCAGTTCTTC CASSLGGISRTQFF
TRBJ2-5 12 . TRBV12-3/TRBV12-4 . TGTGCCAGCAGTTTCGGGCAAGAGACCCAGTACTTC CASSFGQETQYF
TRBJ2-7 12 . TRBV4-2 . TGTGCCAGCAGCCAAGATCGTAGACAGCCGTACTTC CASSQDRRQPYF
TRBJ1-3 16 . TRBV4-1 many TGCGCCAGCAGCCAAGAGCGGGCCTTCTCTGGAAACACCATATATTTT CASSQERAFSGNTIYF
TRBJ1-2 13 . TRBV27 . TGTGCCAGCAGTCCGGGCCGTTCGCCTGGCTACACCTTC CASSPGRSPGYTF
TRBJ2-1 13 . TRBV3-1/TRBV3-2 . TGTGCCAGTACCCCTAGTTCCTACAATGAGCAGTTCTTC CASTPSSYNEQFF
TRBJ2-2 15 . TRBV6-4 . TGTGCCAGCAGTGACTCCGGGTTGAGGCCCGGGGAGCTGTTTTTT CASSDSGLRPGELFF
TRBJ2-5 15 . TRBV3-1/TRBV3-2 few TGTGCCAGCAGCCAAGGTCGTCAGTTTGTGGAGACCCAGTACTTC CASSQGRQFVETQYF
TRBJ1-2 16 TRBD1 TRBV5-4 . TGTGCCAGCAGCACACCCGGGACAGGGTTTTCCTATGGCTACACCTTC CASSTPGTGFSYGYTF
TRBJ2-5 15 . TRBV19 . TGTGCCAGTAGTATAAATGGCGGGCGGCAAGAGACCCAGTACTTC CASSINGGRQETQYF
TRBJ2-1 18 . TRBV11-3 . TGTGCCAGCAGCTCTCCCCGGCTAGCGTCGAGCTCCTACAATGAGCAGTTCTTC CASSSPRLASSSYNEQFF
TRBJ1-5 15 . TRBV19 . TGTGCCAGTAGTATGCAAGGCTATAGCAATCAGCCCCAGCATTTT CASSMQGYSNQPQHF
TRBJ2-7 16 TRBD2 TRBV10-3 . TGTGCCATTCGACTAGCGGGAGGCTCAGTCCCGTACGAGCAGTACTTC CAIRLAGGSVPYEQYF